Each of the 13 T cell receptor beta chains below was sequenced from the same sample in a study of blood T cell repertoires in COVID-19. The method was immunoSEQ multiplex PCR; TCRdb's version includes in-frame clones alone and lacks a portion of them. The repertoire holds approximately 180,000 clones, with 82% as singletons. Sequenced input: peripheral blood. The receptors were gathered from a woman in her seventies with acute or convalescent COVID-19.

The CDR3 sequence: CASSPPQAYYGYTF. CDR3 bases: TGTGCCAGCAGTCCGCCACAGGCGTACTATGGCTACACCTTC. V gene TRBV28 combines with J gene TRBJ1-2, with D perhaps matching TRBD1 (5 bases). The CDR3 is 14 amino acids. V dropped 5 bases and J dropped 3 bases, with 13 bases sitting between them. Germline V gene lookup returns CDR1 MDHEN and CDR2 SYDVKM.

This chain links TRBV28 with TRBJ1-1; maybe TRBD1 (5 bases). Germline loops: CDR1 MDHEN, CDR2 SYDVKM. V was shortened by 2 bases and J by 8 bases, with 9 bases between the two germline ends. The CDR3 length is 12 residues. The DNA for the CDR3 is TGTGCCAGCAGTTTACGGGGGTTCGAAGCTTTCTTT. Amino acid sequence: CASSLRGFEAFF.

V gene TRBV24-1 combines with J gene TRBJ1-2; 10 bases match TRBD1. Looked up from germline, CDR1 is KGHDR and CDR2 is SFDVKD. The CDR3 spans 15 residues. The V segment lost 4 bases and the J segment 1 base; nucleotides outside the gene matches: 2. CDR3 bases: TGTGCCACCAGTGACCGGACAGGGGGTAACTATGGCTACACCTTC. Amino acid sequence: CATSDRTGGNYGYTF.

The gene calls are TRBV6-4 and TRBJ1-6, with unresolved D. Trimming left V 8 bases short and J 7 bases short, with 12 bases between. This CDR3 has 13 amino acids. CDR1 and CDR2 (germline): MRHNA, SNTAGT. CDR3 protein: CASGRSQNSPLHF. Written as DNA, the CDR3 is TGTGCCAGCGGGAGGAGCCAAAATTCACCCCTCCACTTT.

The chain is built from TRBV5-1 and TRBJ2-2, with a possible D match to TRBD2 (6 bases). CDR3 size: 16 residues. V was pared by 0 bases and J by 0 bases, with 9 bases between. Germline V CDR1 and CDR2: SGHRS, YFSETQ. The CDR3 reads CASSLASGANTGELFF. DNA of the CDR3: TGCGCCAGCAGCTTGGCCTCGGGGGCGAACACCGGGGAGCTGTTTTTT.

This clone was picked up one time. The V and J genes are TRBV5-5 and TRBJ2-1; 7 bases are shared with TRBD1. Trimming removed 0 bases from V and 3 bases from J; junction bases left unmatched: 3. This CDR3 has 15 amino acids. Germline CDR1 is SGHKS and CDR2 is YYEKEE (reference sequence). CDR3 nucleotide sequence: TGTGCCAGCAGCTTGGACCAGGGGGACTACAATGAGCAGTTCTTC. This sequence encodes CASSLDQGDYNEQFF.

The chain has TRBV30 and TRBJ2-5; tentative D call: TRBD2 (7 bases). V lost 2 bases and J 1 base, leaving 14 bases between the germline ends. Per the germline V gene, CDR1 is GTSNPN and CDR2 is SVGIG (reference sequence). There are 15 residues in the CDR3. The CDR3 protein is CAWSSVGGGQETQYF. In DNA form, the CDR3 reads TGTGCCTGGAGTTCCGTGGGAGGGGGCCAAGAGACCCAGTACTTC.

This clone has just one count. The chain employs TRBV2 and TRBJ2-3; 7 bases map to TRBD1. This CDR3 has 14 amino acids. Trimming took 7 bases from V and 3 from J; bases not matched to a gene: 7. Germline V gives CDR1 SNHLY, CDR2 FYNNEI. The CDR3: CASTADRATDTQYF. The CDR3 DNA reads as TGTGCCAGCACCGCCGACAGGGCGACAGATACGCAGTATTTT.

The CDR3 DNA is TGTGCCTGGAGAACCCGGGACTATAATTCACCCCTCCACTTT. Its translation: CAWRTRDYNSPLHF. The chain links TRBV30 to TRBJ1-6; D unresolved. V was cut by 3 bases and J by 3 bases, with 9 bases left in between. Germline-derived CDR1 and CDR2 are GTSNPN and SVGIG (reference sequence). This CDR3 is built from 14 residues.

This clone has just one count. The V call is TRBV28, the J call TRBJ1-2; D is unclear. CDR1 is MDHEN, CDR2 SYDVKM, per germline. V gave up 2 bases and J gave up 8 bases, with 18 bases separating them. CDR3 length equals 15 residues. CDR3 sequence (DNA): TGTGCCAGCAGTTTAGGAGGTACCGGCGTGTGGGGCTACACCTTC. This sequence encodes CASSLGGTGVWGYTF.

This chain connects TRBV27 to TRBJ2-2; TRBD1 matches 8 bases. Germline V lookup: CDR1 MNHEY, CDR2 SMNVEV (reference sequence). With V trimmed by 3 bases and J by 7 bases, 7 bases remained unmatched. There are 15 residues in the CDR3. CDR3 coding DNA: TGTGCCAGCAGTTTCCGGACAGGGTCGCACGGGGAGCTGTTTTTT. This sequence encodes CASSFRTGSHGELFF.

V usage is TRBV19 and J usage is TRBJ1-4; the match to TRBD1 covers 8 bases. The germline CDR1 and CDR2 sequences are LNHDA and SQIVND (reference sequence). V lost 7 bases, J lost 8 bases, and 6 bases stayed unmatched. The CDR3 contains 13 residues. This CDR3 is CASTPRTGEKLFF. DNA of the CDR3: TGTGCCAGTACCCCCCGGACAGGGGAAAAACTGTTTTTT.

In its sample, this clone was seen a few times. The chain employs TRBV19 and TRBJ2-2; D gene unclear. V lost 4 bases and J lost 1, with 7 bases in between. CDR1 LNHDA and CDR2 SQIVND come from the germline V gene (reference sequence). There are 14 residues in the CDR3. The CDR3 DNA reads TGTGCCAGTAGTACTCAGCGGAACACCGGGGAGCTGTTTTTT. This sequence encodes CASSTQRNTGELFF. Using reference TRBV19 and TRBJ2-2 for the parts outside the CDR3, the full variable domain is DGGITQSPKYLFRKEGQNVTLSCEQNLNHDAMYWYRQDPGQGLRLIYYSQIVNDFQKGDIAEGYSVSREKKESFPLTVTSAQKNPTAFYLCASSTQRNTGELFFGEGSRLTVL.